A selection of T cell receptor beta chains follows, all from one sample in a study of T cell changes during pregnancy in multiple sclerosis. The data were produced by immunoSEQ multiplex PCR, yet TCRdb's version contains in-frame clones alone and is incomplete. This table holds roughly 40,000 clones, 91% found once. Sequencing was performed on CD4+ T cells from peripheral blood mononuclear cells, taken after pregnancy. The receptors shown here come from a female donor in good health, enrolled as a control in a pregnancy study. The CDR3 runs from the conserved cysteine through the conserved F or W. Each record gives: clone size, J gene, V gene, D gene, CDR3 protein, CDR3 DNA. D genes are given only for firm matches. A clone size is listed for some rows: how often the clone was seen (once, few, many), or a class if it is expanded.

>-|TRBJ2-7|TRBV5-5|-
CASSLRQVDYEQYF
TGTGCCAGCAGCTTGAGACAGGTGGACTACGAGCAGTACTTC
>-|TRBJ2-5|TRBV4-1|-
CASSQDERRLGTQYF
TGCGCCAGCAGCCAAGATGAGCGGAGGCTGGGGACCCAGTACTTC
>-|TRBJ2-7|TRBV10-3|-
CAISEQDYFWGEQYF
TGTGCCATCAGTGAACAGGACTACTTTTGGGGCGAGCAGTACTTC
>-|TRBJ1-1|TRBV9|-
CASSPHGGEAFF
TGTGCCAGCAGCCCCCACGGGGGTGAAGCTTTCTTT
>-|TRBJ1-6|TRBV5-1|TRBD1
CASSKEGQPNSPLHF
TGCGCCAGCAGCAAAGAGGGACAGCCTAATTCACCCCTCCACTTT
>-|TRBJ1-1|TRBV23-1|TRBD1
CAAPGGQGPPEAFF
TGCGCCGCGCCGGGGGGACAGGGCCCCCCTGAAGCTTTCTTT
>-|TRBJ1-6|TRBV27|TRBD1
CASSLWDRRSPLHF
TGTGCCAGCAGTTTATGGGACAGACGATCACCCCTCCACTTT
>-|TRBJ2-1|TRBV4-1|-
CASSQVSGKQFF
TGCGCCAGCAGCCAAGTCAGCGGTAAGCAGTTCTTC
>-|TRBJ2-5|TRBV5-1|TRBD2
CASSLGLAGVWETQYF
TGCGCCAGCAGTCTCGGGTTAGCGGGAGTGTGGGAGACCCAGTACTTC
>-|TRBJ2-4|TRBV5-1|-
CASSFGRSRPLAKNIQYF
TGCGCCAGCAGCTTTGGAAGGAGTCGGCCACTAGCCAAAAACATTCAGTACTTC
>-|TRBJ1-2|TRBV28|TRBD1
CASSLMGDRNPRGYTF
TGTGCCAGCAGTTTAATGGGGGACAGGAACCCCAGGGGCTACACCTTC
>-|TRBJ2-5|TRBV28|TRBD2
CASTPSGSGGETQYF
TGTGCCAGCACCCCCAGCGGGAGCGGGGGAGAGACCCAGTACTTC
>-|TRBJ1-1|TRBV7-6|-
CASSLPNRSYMNTEAFF
TGTGCCAGCAGCTTACCGAACAGATCATACATGAACACTGAAGCTTTCTTT
>-|TRBJ1-1|TRBV10-3|TRBD1
CAISPTGSITEAFF
TGTGCCATCAGCCCGACAGGGAGCATCACTGAAGCTTTCTTT
>few|TRBJ2-2|TRBV27|TRBD2
CASSLRLPAGETGELFF
TGTGCCAGCAGTTTACGATTGCCGGCGGGAGAAACCGGGGAGCTGTTTTTT
>-|TRBJ2-6|TRBV27|-
CASSSIQGISGANVLTF
TGTGCCAGCAGCTCCATACAGGGTATCTCTGGGGCCAACGTCCTGACTTTC
>-|TRBJ2-1|TRBV5-1|TRBD2
CASSPGTSGSNEQFF
TGCGCCAGCAGCCCCGGGACTAGCGGGAGCAATGAGCAGTTCTTC
>-|TRBJ2-7|TRBV6-6|TRBD2
CASSPTSGASYEQYF
TGTGCCAGCAGCCCAACTAGCGGGGCTTCCTACGAGCAGTACTTC
>-|TRBJ2-7|TRBV6-6|TRBD2
CASSYGAGGSYEQYF
TGTGCCAGCAGTTACGGAGCGGGAGGCTCCTACGAGCAGTACTTC
>-|TRBJ1-2|TRBV5-6|-
CASSFQGNYGYTF
TGTGCCAGCAGCTTTCAGGGGAACTATGGCTACACCTTC
>-|TRBJ2-4|TRBV28|-
CASSFGGKGIQYF
TGTGCCAGCAGTTTTGGGGGGAAGGGCATTCAGTACTTC
>-|TRBJ2-3|TRBV19|-
CASSISGLTDTQYF
TGTGCCAGTAGTATCTCGGGACTCACAGATACGCAGTATTTT
>-|TRBJ2-3|TRBV30|-
CAWRAASTDTQYF
TGTGCCTGGAGAGCCGCTAGCACAGATACGCAGTATTTT
>-|TRBJ2-1|TRBV28|-
CASSLRLANEQFF
TGTGCCAGCAGTTTGAGACTGGCCAATGAGCAGTTCTTC
>once|TRBJ2-4|TRBV14|TRBD1
CASSQGQGALGLYF
TGTGCCAGCAGCCAAGGACAGGGGGCATTGGGGCTGTACTTC
>-|TRBJ2-7|TRBV5-1|TRBD1
CASMAGGAEQYF
TGCGCCAGCATGGCAGGGGGCGCCGAGCAGTACTTC
>once|TRBJ2-5|TRBV7-7|-
CASTPLGGGGGETQYF
TGTGCTAGCACCCCTCTAGGGGGAGGGGGTGGCGAGACCCAGTACTTC
>-|TRBJ1-6|TRBV28|-
CASSFSAVTGQSPLHF
TGTGCCAGCAGTTTTTCGGCAGTAACAGGCCAATCACCCCTCCACTTT
>-|TRBJ1-2|TRBV6-1|TRBD1
CASGAPGTGSYGYTF
TGTGCCAGCGGGGCCCCCGGGACAGGATCTTATGGCTACACCTTC
>-|TRBJ2-2|TRBV9|TRBD1
CASSNRQGPFRGELFF
TGTGCCAGCAGCAACAGACAGGGCCCGTTCCGCGGGGAGCTGTTTTTT
>-|TRBJ1-1|TRBV4-1|-
CASSHSGKSTEAFF
TGCGCCAGCAGCCACTCCGGGAAGTCCACTGAAGCTTTCTTT
>-|TRBJ2-7|TRBV11-3|TRBD2
CASSPGLPPYEQYF
TGTGCCAGCAGCCCGGGACTACCGCCCTACGAGCAGTACTTC
>-|TRBJ2-5|TRBV4-1|-
CASSQVQGEETQYF
TGCGCCAGCAGCCAAGTTCAGGGTGAGGAGACCCAGTACTTC
>few|TRBJ1-1|TRBV28|TRBD1
CASRLTGVMAFF
TGTGCCAGCAGACTGACAGGGGTAATGGCTTTCTTT
>-|TRBJ1-3|TRBV7-2|TRBD1
CASSLSGTGVDTIYF
TGTGCCAGCAGCCTGTCCGGGACAGGGGTAGACACCATATATTTT
>-|TRBJ2-5|TRBV5-1|TRBD2
CASSLWTSGGQETQYF
TGCGCCAGCAGCCTATGGACTAGCGGGGGTCAAGAGACCCAGTACTTC
>once|TRBJ2-7|TRBV27|TRBD2
CASRRGSSGGAYEQYF
TGTGCCAGCAGACGGGGAAGTAGCGGGGGGGCCTACGAGCAGTACTTC
>-|TRBJ2-7|TRBV6-7|TRBD1
CASSSGTGIYEQYF
TGTGCCAGCAGTTCCGGGACAGGTATCTACGAGCAGTACTTC